What follows is one T cell receptor beta chain and its context. Its specificity is not known. The data belong to a study of graft-versus-host responses after intestinal transplantation. Study summary: In this cohort, recipients had multivisceral, liver-intestinal, or isolated intestinal transplants. Recipients across the board were started on anti-thymocyte globulin induction, then kept on tacrolimus and steroids for about 3 years. Regarding the study as a whole: Analysis identified GvH clones in recipient marrow, with some appearing first in ileum or blood.

The CDR3 is 15 amino acids. Germline V lookup: CDR1 SEHNR, CDR2 FQNEAQ (reference sequence). V lost 6 bases and J lost 7; bases outside the gene matches: 11. The data were produced by immunoSEQ multiplex PCR, yet TCRdb's version contains in-frame clones alone and is incomplete. The data hold under 85,000 clones, with over 85% observed a single time. V is TRBV7-9 and J is TRBJ2-5, with 10 bases aligning to TRBD2. Here the sequenced sample was unstimulated CD8+ T cells sorted from spleen or lymph node cells, taken before intestinal transplant. This receptor was identified in a human donor who received an intestinal transplant. CDR3 nucleotides: TGTGCCAGCAGTCTAGCGGGAGCGGATCTGGGGACCCAGTACTTC. Translation gives CASSLAGADLGTQYF.